The clone carrying this TCR beta chain was seen only a few times. The data stem from a study of blood T cell repertoires in COVID-19. The overall study: Samples taken during acute and convalescent COVID-19 were collected in the United States, Italy and Spain. T cells, B-cell-depleted T cells, or PBMCs provided the cDNA or gDNA that served as material.

In the study's own analysis: Estimated nucleated cell counts came from reference gene primer amplification. Using immunoSEQ multiplex PCR, the repertoire was profiled, and TCRdb retains in-frame clones only, with some absent. The V and J calls and clone size are taken from that table; D and trimming were inferred from the DNA. The data contain 60,000 or so clones, roughly 74% of them singletons. Material for sequencing was peripheral blood. This sequence was found in a woman aged 80 or older with acute or convalescent COVID-19.

The CDR3 sequence is CASSPRQGMNTEAFF. In DNA form, the CDR3 reads TGTGCCAGCAGCCCTAGACAGGGGATGAACACTGAAGCTTTCTTT. The V call is TRBV7-8, the J call TRBJ1-1; 8 nucleotides line up with TRBD1. CDR3 length: 15 amino acids. CDR1 SGHVS and CDR2 FQNEAQ come from the germline V gene. V lost 5 bases and J lost 0; bases outside the gene matches: 5.